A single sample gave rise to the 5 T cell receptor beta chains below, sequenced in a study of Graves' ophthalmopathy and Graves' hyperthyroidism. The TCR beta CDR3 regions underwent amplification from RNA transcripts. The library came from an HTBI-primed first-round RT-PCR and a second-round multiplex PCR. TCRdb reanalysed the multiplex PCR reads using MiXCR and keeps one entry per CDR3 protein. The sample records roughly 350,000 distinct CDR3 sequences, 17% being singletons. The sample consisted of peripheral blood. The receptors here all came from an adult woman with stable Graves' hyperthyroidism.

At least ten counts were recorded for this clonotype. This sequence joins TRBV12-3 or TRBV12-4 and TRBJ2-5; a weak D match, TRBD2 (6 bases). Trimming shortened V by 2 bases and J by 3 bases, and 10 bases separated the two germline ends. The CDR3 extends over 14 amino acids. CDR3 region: CASSLLGGEETQYF. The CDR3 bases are TGTGCCAGCAGTTTACTGGGGGGAGAAGAGACCCAGTACTTC.

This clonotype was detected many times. CDR3 nucleotides: TGTGCCACGAGACCTAAGAGCGGGAGCTGGAGTGAGACCCAGTACTTC. Amino acids: CATRPKSGSWSETQYF. The genes are TRBV15 and TRBJ2-5; 8 bases align to TRBD2. CDR3 length: 16 residues. The V segment lost 9 bases and the J segment 5 bases; nucleotides outside the gene matches: 17. Germline V gives CDR1 LNHNV, CDR2 YYDKDF (reference sequence).

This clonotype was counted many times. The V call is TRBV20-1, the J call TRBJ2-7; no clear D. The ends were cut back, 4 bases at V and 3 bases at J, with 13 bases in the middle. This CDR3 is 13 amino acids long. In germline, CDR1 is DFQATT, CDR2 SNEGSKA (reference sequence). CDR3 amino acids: CSATSRAVYEQYF. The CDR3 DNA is TGCAGTGCTACAAGTAGGGCGGTCTACGAGCAGTACTTC.

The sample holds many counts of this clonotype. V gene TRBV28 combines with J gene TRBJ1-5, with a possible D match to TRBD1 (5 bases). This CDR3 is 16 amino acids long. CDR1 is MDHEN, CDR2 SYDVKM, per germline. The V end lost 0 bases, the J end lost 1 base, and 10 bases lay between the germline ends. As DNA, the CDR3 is TGTGCCAGCAGTTTATGGGGGCAGACCAGCAATCAGCCCCAGCATTTT. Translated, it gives CASSLWGQTSNQPQHF.

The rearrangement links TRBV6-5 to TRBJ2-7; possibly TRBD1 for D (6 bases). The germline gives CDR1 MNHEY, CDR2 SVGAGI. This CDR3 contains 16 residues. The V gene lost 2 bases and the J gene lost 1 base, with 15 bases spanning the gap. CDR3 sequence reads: CASSYRRQATSYEQYF. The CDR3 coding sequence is TGTGCCAGCAGTTACAGGAGACAGGCGACGTCCTACGAGCAGTACTTC.